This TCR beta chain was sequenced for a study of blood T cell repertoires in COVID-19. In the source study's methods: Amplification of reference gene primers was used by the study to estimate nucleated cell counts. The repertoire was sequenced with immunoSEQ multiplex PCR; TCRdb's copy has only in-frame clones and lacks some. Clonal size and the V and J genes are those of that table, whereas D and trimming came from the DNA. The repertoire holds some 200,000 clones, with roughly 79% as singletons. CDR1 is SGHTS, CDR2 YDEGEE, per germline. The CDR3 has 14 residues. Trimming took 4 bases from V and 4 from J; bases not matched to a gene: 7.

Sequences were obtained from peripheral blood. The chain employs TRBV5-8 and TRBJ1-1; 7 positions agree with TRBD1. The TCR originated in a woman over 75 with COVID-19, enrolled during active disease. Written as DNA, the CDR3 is TGTGCCAGCAGCGTACAGGGGATGGGCACTGAAGCTTTCTTT. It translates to CASSVQGMGTEAFF.